These T cell receptor beta chains were read from a single sample in a study of shared clonotypes between healthy human individuals. This table comes from immunoSEQ multiplex PCR, and its TCRdb copy is limited to in-frame clones, with some not included. The profile shows under 2,000,000 clones, over 85% of them singletons. Sequencing was performed on naive CD8+ T cells sorted from blood. All receptors come from a man aged 18 to 29 in good health. Each CDR3 is given with its conserved first and last residue. Each record gives: J gene, V gene, CDR3 length, CDR3 protein.

J: TRBJ2-2; V: TRBV5-4; length: 13; CDR3: CASNEGLTGELFF
J: TRBJ2-5; V: TRBV7-9; length: 11; CDR3: CASSSTGNQYF
J: TRBJ1-2; V: TRBV6-5; length: 15; CDR3: CASSTPRTGNYGYTF
J: TRBJ1-6; V: TRBV30; length: 17; CDR3: CAWSVPGDWDYNSPLHF
J: TRBJ1-2; V: TRBV2; length: 13; CDR3: CATRTLSDYGYTF
J: TRBJ1-1; V: TRBV6-5; length: 16; CDR3: CASSYGGTGPFTEAFF
J: TRBJ2-1; V: TRBV6-5; length: 15; CDR3: CASSYSILAGVEQFF
J: TRBJ2-5; V: TRBV10-3; length: 14; CDR3: CAIREGLGWETQYF
J: TRBJ2-2; V: TRBV29-1; length: 13; CDR3: CSAPGTGRGELFF
J: TRBJ2-7; V: TRBV19; length: 16; CDR3: CASSPSPAGGSYEQYF
J: TRBJ1-2; V: TRBV18; length: 18; CDR3: CASSPRDRGGLDDYGYTF
J: TRBJ1-1; V: TRBV7-9; length: 15; CDR3: CASTQAGQQNTEAFF
J: TRBJ1-1; V: TRBV19; length: 14; CDR3: CASSPGPLGTEAFF
J: TRBJ1-1; V: TRBV2; length: 15; CDR3: CASSEAPTWSTEAFF
J: TRBJ1-4; V: TRBV13; length: 14; CDR3: CASSLGAEGEKLFF
J: TRBJ2-2; V: TRBV2; length: 15; CDR3: CASISGGDNTGELFF
J: TRBJ1-3; V: TRBV2; length: 16; CDR3: CASSELDKNSGNTIYF
J: TRBJ1-5; V: TRBV6-5; length: 13; CDR3: CASSYSINQPQHF
J: TRBJ2-1; V: TRBV9; length: 15; CDR3: CASRAPSGRDNEQFF
J: TRBJ2-7; V: TRBV6-1; length: 11; CDR3: CASSEVGQEKF
J: TRBJ2-3; V: TRBV25-1; length: 18; CDR3: CASSEYELREGGTDTQYF
J: TRBJ1-2; V: TRBV5-8; length: 14; CDR3: CASSLGTGGSGYTF
J: TRBJ2-1; V: TRBV7-9; length: 18; CDR3: CASSSELAGPAAYNEQFF
J: TRBJ2-5; V: TRBV7-7; length: 14; CDR3: CASSQDTYQETQYF
J: TRBJ2-3; V: TRBV27; length: 16; CDR3: CASSWGGRASTDTQYF
J: TRBJ1-1; V: TRBV5-1; length: 18; CDR3: CASSFGQGQQISNTEAFF
J: TRBJ1-5; V: TRBV6-5; length: 15; CDR3: CASSSGQGGNQPQHF
J: TRBJ1-2; V: TRBV5-4; length: 18; CDR3: CASSLGIGTGVGPYGYTF
J: TRBJ1-1; V: TRBV4-1; length: 16; CDR3: CASSQDRGGRSTEAFF
J: TRBJ2-6; V: TRBV14; length: 18; CDR3: CASSQDFVWGSGANVLTF
J: TRBJ2-6; V: TRBV6-4; length: 18; CDR3: CASSPGTKFTSGANVLTF
J: TRBJ1-1; V: TRBV6-4; length: 15; CDR3: CASSDSRGAGTEAFF
J: TRBJ1-2; V: TRBV6-5; length: 13; CDR3: CASSYRALDGYTF
J: TRBJ1-2; V: TRBV19; length: 15; CDR3: CASIDRDRGLYGYTF
J: TRBJ2-1; V: TRBV11-2; length: 14; CDR3: CASSLLAGGNEQFF
J: TRBJ1-2; V: TRBV28; length: 16; CDR3: CASSFNMEGTNYGYTF
J: TRBJ2-1; V: TRBV7-9; length: 15; CDR3: CASSLLAGGKDEQFF
J: TRBJ1-5; V: TRBV10-3; length: 13; CDR3: CASLGDFNQPQHF
J: TRBJ2-5; V: TRBV9; length: 15; CDR3: CASSRWGALQETQYF
J: TRBJ1-2; V: TRBV4-1; length: 12; CDR3: CASSLGGIGYTF
J: TRBJ2-3; V: TRBV2; length: 14; CDR3: CASAREHTTDTQYF
J: TRBJ1-5; V: TRBV4-1; length: 16; CDR3: CASSPRGTAGDQPQHF
J: TRBJ1-1; V: TRBV5-1; length: 17; CDR3: CASSPDQIGQGNTEAFF
J: TRBJ1-1; V: TRBV5-4; length: 12; CDR3: CASSLFNTEAFF
J: TRBJ1-1; V: TRBV6-5; length: 15; CDR3: CASSSTGPVDTEAFF
J: TRBJ2-7; V: TRBV5-1; length: 17; CDR3: CASSSDEWGQGTHEQYF
J: TRBJ1-1; V: TRBV27; length: 12; CDR3: CASRDRQTSAFF
J: TRBJ2-1; V: TRBV28; length: 16; CDR3: CASSSWTSGDEDEQFF
J: TRBJ2-7; V: TRBV10-3; length: 14; CDR3: CAISESDGGYEQYF
J: TRBJ2-1; V: TRBV7-9; length: 17; CDR3: CASSLAIGGSSYNEQFF
J: TRBJ2-1; V: TRBV27; length: 16; CDR3: CASSFSFGGSINEQFF
J: TRBJ1-1; V: TRBV2; length: 11; CDR3: CAILDLLGAFF
J: TRBJ2-7; V: TRBV7-6; length: 15; CDR3: CASSLGRASSYEQYF
J: TRBJ2-5; V: TRBV5-6; length: 16; CDR3: CASSLGPGWGQETQYF
J: TRBJ2-3; V: TRBV2; length: 15; CDR3: CASSESLAGADTQYF